This T cell receptor beta chain originates from a study of blood T cell repertoires in COVID-19. Overall study context: Researchers got acute and convalescent COVID-19 samples from the United States, Italy and Spain.

CDR1 SGHNT and CDR2 YYREEE come from the germline V gene (reference sequence). There are 15 residues in the CDR3. V shed 6 bases, J shed 1 base, and the junction held 8 bases outside the gene matches. Repertoires were generated with immunoSEQ multiplex PCR, while TCRdb's copy carries only in-frame clones and drops some. The table lists 310,000 or so clones, about 90% of them singletons. The specimen was PBMCs or T cells enriched from blood (not recorded which). The receptor was isolated from a young woman who had recovered from COVID-19. The chain has TRBV5-4 and TRBJ2-5; 8 bases map to TRBD2. This chain's CDR3 is CASNPAGGLQETQYF. In DNA, the CDR3 is TGTGCCAGCAACCCGGCGGGGGGCCTCCAAGAGACCCAGTACTTC.